The 13 T cell receptor beta chains presented below share a single source sample, sequenced in a study of STAT3 mutations in large granular lymphocyte leukemia. Study-level results: Every T-cell large granular lymphocyte leukemia patient had at least one immunodominant TCR beta clonotype.

The table came from immunoSEQ multiplex PCR; TCRdb's copy has only in-frame clones and leaves some out. The table has fewer than 9,500 clones, around 90% seen once. These receptors are not linked to any known antigen. Sequencing used peripheral blood mononuclear cells. These receptors all come from a man in his sixties with T-cell large granular lymphocyte leukemia. Some clones in this sample may be carry-over from other donors' samples.

The V gene is TRBV7-8, the J gene TRBJ2-1; D might be TRBD2 (6 bases). The germline gives CDR1 SGHVS, CDR2 FQNEAQ. The CDR3 contains 16 residues. V was shortened by 0 bases and J by 6 bases, with 15 bases between the two germline ends. CDR3 loop: CASSLALTGVRNEQFF. CDR3 bases: TGTGCCAGCAGCTTAGCTCTAACGGGAGTCCGCAATGAGCAGTTCTTC. The whole variable domain, filled in from reference TRBV7-8 and TRBJ2-1, reads GAGVSQSPRYKVAKRGQDVALRCDPISGHVSLFWYQQALGQGPEFLTYFQNEAQLDKSGLPSDRFFAERPEGSVSTLKIQRTQQEDSAVYLCASSLALTGVRNEQFFGPGTRLTVL.

The chain employs TRBV6-5 and TRBJ2-7, with 7 bases matching TRBD1. Germline V gene sequence: CDR1 MNHEY, CDR2 SVGAGI. The CDR3 consists of 14 residues. Trimming cost V 5 bases and J 5 bases; bases outside gene matches: 9. The CDR3 here is CASSMYRGRDEQYF. DNA of the CDR3: TGTGCCAGCAGTATGTACAGGGGACGGGACGAGCAGTACTTC.

The CDR3 spells CASSQDGSGANYEQYF. For the CDR3, the DNA is TGTGCCAGCAGCCAAGATGGTTCAGGGGCTAACTACGAGCAGTACTTC. The V and J genes are TRBV4-2 and TRBJ2-7; possibly TRBD1 for D (6 bases). The CDR3 loop spans 16 amino acids. Germline V gene data show CDR1 as LGHNA and CDR2 as YNFKEQ. V was trimmed by 0 bases and J by 3 bases, leaving 15 bases between them.

The chain couples TRBV18 to TRBJ1-1, with D possibly TRBD1 on 6 matching bases. The germline V and J ends were trimmed by 4 bases and 2 bases, with 11 bases remaining between them. CDR3 length equals 14 residues. Germline loops: CDR1 KGHSH, CDR2 LQKENI. The DNA for the CDR3 is TGTGCCAGCTCACTCCGGACAGAAAACACTGAAGCTTTCTTT. Its translation is CASSLRTENTEAFF. Together with reference TRBV18 and TRBJ1-1, the CDR3 gives the full variable domain: NAGVMQNPRHLVRRRGQEARLRCSPMKGHSHVYWYRQLPEEGLKFMVYLQKENIIDESGMPKERFSAEFPKEGPSILRIQQVVRGDSAAYFCASSLRTENTEAFFGQGTRLTVV.

This chain uses TRBV6-5 with TRBJ2-7; no clear D. Germline values: CDR1 MNHEY, CDR2 SVGAGI. The CDR3 has 12 residues. V lost 10 bases, J lost 7 bases, and 17 bases lay in between. CDR3 sequence (DNA): TGTGCCACCTCCAGTAGGGCGTCTGAGCAGTACTTC. Its translation is CATSSRASEQYF.

The chain combines TRBV29-1 with TRBJ2-3; TRBD2 matches at 7 bases. J was trimmed by 3 bases and V by 7 bases; bases with no gene match: 10. CDR3 length equals 14 residues. Per the germline V gene, CDR1 is SQVTM and CDR2 is ANQGSEA. This CDR3 is CSAGGEGLTDTQYF. As DNA, the CDR3 is TGCAGCGCTGGCGGGGAGGGCCTGACAGATACGCAGTATTTT.

The rearrangement joins TRBV7-2 to TRBJ2-3; tentatively, D is TRBD2 (6 bases). Trimming took off 7 bases at V and 5 bases at J, with 16 bases between the two ends. Germline CDR1 and CDR2: SGHTA and FQGNSA. The CDR3 sequence is 14 residues long. CDR3 sequence: CASTIGGALDTQYF. The CDR3 DNA reads as TGTGCCAGCACCATCGGAGGGGCCCTAGATACGCAGTATTTT.

V and J are TRBV6-5 and TRBJ1-5, with D unresolved. Per germline, CDR1 MNHEY and CDR2 SVGAGI. With 6 bases removed from V and 7 bases from J, the gap between germline ends came to 16 bases. This CDR3 region has 14 residues. CDR3 sequence (DNA): TGTGCCAGCAGCGAATCCAACACCTTCCAGCCCCAGCATTTT. Translation gives CASSESNTFQPQHF.

This rearrangement joins TRBV5-6 to TRBJ1-3, with a weak D call TRBD1 (6 bases). This CDR3 region has 17 residues. The V gene lost 0 bases and the J gene lost 0 bases, with 13 bases spanning the gap. The germline V gene has CDR1 SGHDT and CDR2 YYEEEE. CDR3 DNA sequence: TGTGCCAGCAGCTTGGCCGGGGGGGGCAACTCTGGAAACACCATATATTTT. Residues: CASSLAGGGNSGNTIYF.

This rearrangement joins TRBV28 to TRBJ1-5; no clear D. The V end lost 4 bases, the J end lost 7 bases, and 8 bases lay between the germline ends. CDR3 size: 12 residues. The V gene's germline CDR1 is MDHEN and CDR2 SYDVKM. In DNA, the CDR3 is TGTGCCAGCAGTTCCTCAGGACAGCCCCAGCATTTT. It encodes CASSSSGQPQHF.

The CDR3 spells CASSWGTSGQETQYF. CDR3 nucleotides: TGTGCCAGCAGCTGGGGGACTAGCGGCCAAGAGACCCAGTACTTC. The chain links TRBV7-9 to TRBJ2-5; 11 bases are shared with TRBD2. V shed 4 bases, J shed 1 base, and the junction held 2 bases outside the gene matches. CDR1 and CDR2 (germline): SEHNR, FQNEAQ (reference sequence). This CDR3 has 15 residues.

The chain combines TRBV2 with TRBJ1-1; D may be TRBD1 (5 bases). Looked up from germline, CDR1 is SNHLY and CDR2 is FYNNEI. V lost 4 bases and J lost 0, with 12 bases in between. This CDR3 comprises 15 residues. The CDR3 nucleotides are TGTGCCAGCAGTGGTGGGAACAGGTTGAACACTGAAGCTTTCTTT. Its translation is CASSGGNRLNTEAFF.

The chain uses TRBV5-1 and TRBJ2-5, with D perhaps TRBD2 (6 bases). The CDR3 contains 15 residues. Germline V CDR1 and CDR2: SGHRS, YFSETQ. V lost 4 bases and J 2 bases, leaving 15 bases between the germline ends. The CDR3 protein is CASSPGSGPQETQYF. The CDR3 nucleotides read TGCGCCAGCAGCCCCGGGAGCGGCCCGCAAGAGACCCAGTACTTC.